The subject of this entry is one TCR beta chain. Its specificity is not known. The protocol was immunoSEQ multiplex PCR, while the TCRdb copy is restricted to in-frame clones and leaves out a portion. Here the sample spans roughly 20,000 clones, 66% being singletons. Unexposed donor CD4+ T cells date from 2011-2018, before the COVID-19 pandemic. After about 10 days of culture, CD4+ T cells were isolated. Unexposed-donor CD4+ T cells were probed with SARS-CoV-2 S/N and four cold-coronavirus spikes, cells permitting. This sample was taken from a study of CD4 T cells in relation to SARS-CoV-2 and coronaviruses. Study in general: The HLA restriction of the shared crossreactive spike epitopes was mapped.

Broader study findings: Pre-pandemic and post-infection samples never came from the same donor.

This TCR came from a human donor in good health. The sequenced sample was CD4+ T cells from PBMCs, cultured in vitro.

CDR3 residues: CASSQVGPGAQYF. CDR3 DNA sequence: TGCGCCAGCAGCCAAGTGGGACCTGGCGCGCAGTACTTC. This sequence joins TRBV4-1 and TRBJ2-7; either TRBD1 or TRBD2 may supply D (5 bases each). The length of the CDR3 is 13 residues. Trimming cost V 1 base and J 9 bases, with 13 bases left between them. CDR1 and CDR2 from the germline V gene are MGHRA and YSYEKL.